This TCR beta chain was recovered during a study of T cell repertoires in ileal Crohn's disease. Study-level background: Less than 45% were active smokers at surgery; median disease duration was roughly 8 years. All patients had surgery for stricturing (approximately 61%) or penetrating (about 39%) disease. About half received postoperative treatment, 10 to 11 with thiopurines and roughly 20 anti-TNF.

This CDR3 contains 15 residues. Germline trimming cut 4 bases from V and 10 bases from J; bases unmatched to any gene: 5. Germline loops: CDR1 WSHSY, CDR2 SAAADI. TCRdb keeps only in-frame clones here, not all; method: immunoSEQ multiplex PCR. The data hold some 28,000 clones, with 80% observed a single time. The chain couples TRBV10-2 to TRBJ2-3, with TRBD2 matching 16 bases. Material: ileal tissue. The receptor was isolated from an adult with Crohn's disease. The CDR3 sequence: CASSAGTSGGEAQYF. CDR3 nucleotides: TGCGCCAGCAGTGCCGGGACTAGCGGGGGGGAGGCGCAGTATTTT.